Listed below are T cell receptor beta chains from one sample, sequenced in a study of T cell repertoires in cytomegalovirus infection. These receptors have no known antigen. TCRdb fed the reads into MiXCR, producing one record per CDR3 protein. This repertoire shows around 58,000 distinct CDR3 sequences, around 20% found once; its top ten account for 73%. Sequenced material: CD8+ T cells from cultured PBMCs, taken from culture after CMV antigen stimulation. These receptors all come from a human donor in good health (CMV status not recorded). Some clones in this sample may be carry-over from other donors' samples. The CDR3 runs from the conserved cysteine through the conserved F or W. D genes are given only for firm matches. A row's size may be missing; if present it is once, few, many or a size class.

>-|-|TRBV7-2|TRBJ1-3
CASSLTADSGNTIYF
TGTGCCAGCAGCTTAACGGCAGACTCTGGAAACACCATATATTTT
>-|-|TRBV7-2|TRBJ2-1
CASSLGGEQFF
TGTGCCAGCAGCTTAGGGGGCGAGCAGTTCTTC
>-|-|TRBV7-9|TRBJ1-2
CASRPPRQSNYGYTF
TGTGCCAGCAGGCCCCCAAGACAGAGCAACTATGGCTACACCTTC
>TRBD1|-|TRBV7-9|TRBJ1-2
CASSFSTGEEDGYTF
TGTGCCAGCAGCTTCTCGACAGGGGAAGAGGATGGCTACACCTTC
>TRBD1|-|TRBV27|TRBJ1-6
CASSYRGMLSPLHF
TGTGCCAGCAGTTACAGGGGCATGCTTTCACCCCTCCACTTT
>-|few|TRBV6-1|TRBJ2-7
CASSAGPSYEQYF
TGTGCCAGCAGTGCCGGACCCTCCTACGAGCAGTACTTC
>TRBD2|-|TRBV7-9|TRBJ2-2
CASSPAGGTNTGELFF
TGTGCCAGCAGCCCAGCCGGGGGGACGAACACCGGGGAGCTGTTTTTT
>-|many|TRBV19|TRBJ1-1
CASSIRATEAFF
TGTGCCAGTAGTATCAGGGCCACTGAAGCTTTCTTT
>TRBD1|-|TRBV7-8|TRBJ1-2
CASSLVRPTGGEGYTF
TGTGCCAGCAGCTTAGTCCGCCCGACAGGGGGGGAGGGCTACACCTTC
>-|few|TRBV7-8|TRBJ2-7
CASSLDGMENSYEQYF
TGTGCCAGCAGCTTAGACGGGATGGAGAATTCCTACGAGCAGTACTTC
>-|few|TRBV7-6|TRBJ1-1
CASTNTAINTEAFF
TGTGCCAGCACCAACACAGCGATAAACACTGAAGCTTTCTTT
>TRBD1|-|TRBV20-1|TRBJ1-3
CSARDDRVLGNTIYF
TGCAGTGCTAGGGACGACAGGGTGCTAGGAAACACCATATATTTT
>-|-|TRBV7-2|TRBJ2-7
CASSYRDSYEQYF
TGTGCCAGCAGCTACAGGGACTCCTACGAGCAGTACTTC
>-|-|TRBV6-2/TRBV6-3|TRBJ2-5
CASSRSLGHLGETQYF
TGTGCCAGCAGTCGCAGCTTGGGACACCTCGGAGAGACCCAGTACTTC
>-|-|TRBV12-3/TRBV12-4|TRBJ1-5
CASSLGPQNPQHF
TGTGCCAGCAGTTTAGGCCCGCAGAACCCCCAGCATTTT
>-|-|TRBV4-1|TRBJ2-7
CASSRVSENYEQYF
TGCGCCAGCAGCCGCGTCAGTGAAAACTACGAGCAGTACTTC
>-|-|TRBV4-1|TRBJ1-1
CASSQSTFPTGGPNTEAFF
TGCGCCAGCAGCCAATCCACCTTCCCGACCGGGGGGCCGAACACTGAAGCTTTCTTT